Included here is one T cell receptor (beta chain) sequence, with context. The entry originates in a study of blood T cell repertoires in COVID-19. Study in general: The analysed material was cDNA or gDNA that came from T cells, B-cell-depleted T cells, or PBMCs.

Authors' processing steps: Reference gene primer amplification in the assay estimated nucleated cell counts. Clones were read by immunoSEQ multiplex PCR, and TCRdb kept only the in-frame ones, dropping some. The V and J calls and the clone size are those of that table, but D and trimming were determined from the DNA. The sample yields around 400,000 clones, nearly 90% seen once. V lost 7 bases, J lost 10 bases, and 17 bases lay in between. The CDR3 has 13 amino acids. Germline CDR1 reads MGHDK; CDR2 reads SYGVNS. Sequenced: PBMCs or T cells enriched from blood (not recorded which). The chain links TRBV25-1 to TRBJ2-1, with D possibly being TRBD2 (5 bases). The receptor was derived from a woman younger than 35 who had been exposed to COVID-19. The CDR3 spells CASTQTPSPEQFF. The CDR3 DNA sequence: TGTGCCAGCACCCAGACACCTAGCCCCGAGCAGTTCTTC.